This T cell receptor (beta chain) was recorded in a study of blood T cell repertoires in COVID-19. This clone was observed a handful of times. V shed 1 base and J 7 bases; nucleotides not matched to a gene: 9. There are 16 residues in the CDR3. Germline assignment: CDR1 SGHTA and CDR2 FQGNSA. Sequenced by immunoSEQ multiplex PCR; TCRdb stores in-frame clones only, minus some. In the table there are 65,000 to 80,000 clones, 80% to 90% of which are singletons. The clonotype comes from a man aged 50 to 59 with active COVID-19. The chain links TRBV7-2 to TRBJ2-1; 8 positions match TRBD2. Sequencing was carried out using peripheral blood. CDR3 sequence (DNA): TGTGCCAGCAGCTTAGGGGCGTTGCGGGGGGCAAATGAGCAGTTCTTC. It encodes CASSLGALRGANEQFF.